This T cell receptor (beta chain) was sequenced in a study of blood T cell repertoires in COVID-19. The overall study: The samples span acute and convalescent COVID-19 from the United States, Italy and Spain.

CDR3 length: 14 residues. V was shortened by 3 bases and J by 7 bases, with 16 bases between the two germline ends. In germline, CDR1 is DFQATT, CDR2 SNEGSKA (reference sequence). Produced via immunoSEQ multiplex PCR; TCRdb's table is partial and in-frame only. The sample yields roughly 270,000 clones, approximately 88% seen once. Sequenced: peripheral blood. This clonotype was obtained from a man between 18 and 29 years old with active or convalescent COVID-19. The chain combines TRBV20-1 with TRBJ2-4; possibly TRBD1 for D (6 bases). The CDR3 DNA reads TGCAGTGCTAGTGCCCCAAGTGACAGGAACATTCAGTACTTC. Its translation is CSASAPSDRNIQYF.